This T cell receptor beta chain is from a study of blood T cell repertoires in COVID-19. Background on the study: There were acute and convalescent COVID-19 samples, and they came from the United States, Italy and Spain. PBMCs, B-cell-depleted T cells, or T cells were the source of the cDNA or gDNA that made up the material.

Only in-frame clones appear in the TCRdb table, and some are missing; sequencing was by immunoSEQ multiplex PCR. Among under 350,000 clones listed, 90% were seen once. The ends lost 2 bases at V and 3 bases at J; junction bases unmatched: 4. This CDR3 has 16 amino acids. Germline assignment: CDR1 LGHNA and CDR2 YSLEER. The chain recombines TRBV4-3 with TRBJ2-1; 10 bases match TRBD1. Sequencing input: PBMCs or T cells enriched from blood (not recorded which). The TCR comes from a man in his fifties or sixties who had recovered from COVID-19. The CDR3 protein is CASSQLTGGGYNEQFF. The CDR3 coding sequence is TGCGCCAGCAGCCAACTGACAGGGGGCGGCTACAATGAGCAGTTCTTC.